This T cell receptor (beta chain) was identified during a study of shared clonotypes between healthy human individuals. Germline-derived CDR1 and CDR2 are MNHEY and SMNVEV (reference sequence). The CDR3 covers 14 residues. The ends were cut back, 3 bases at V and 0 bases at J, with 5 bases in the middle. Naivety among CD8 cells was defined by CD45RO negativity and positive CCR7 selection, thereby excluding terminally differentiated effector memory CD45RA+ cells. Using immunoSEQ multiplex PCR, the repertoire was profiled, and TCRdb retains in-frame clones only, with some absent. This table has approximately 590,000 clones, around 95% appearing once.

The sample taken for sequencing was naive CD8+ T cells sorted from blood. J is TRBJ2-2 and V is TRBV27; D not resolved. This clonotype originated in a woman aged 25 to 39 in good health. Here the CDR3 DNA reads TGTGCCAGCAGTTTGCTAACGAACACCGGGGAGCTGTTTTTT. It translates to CASSLLTNTGELFF.